This TCR beta chain stems from a study of blood T cell repertoires in COVID-19. Original analysis: The assay estimated nucleated cells by amplifying reference gene primers. Assay used: immunoSEQ multiplex PCR; TCRdb lists only in-frame clones, some missing. V and J calls and clone size are as listed in that table; D and trimming were resolved from the DNA. Of about 77,000 clones in the sample, roughly 80% are singletons; the top ten hold under 5.5%. This CDR3 has 14 residues. In germline, CDR1 is SGHNT, CDR2 YENEEA. The V end was cut by 2 bases, the J end by 1 base, with 8 bases between. This clone showed up just once.

Sequences were obtained from peripheral blood. J is TRBJ1-1 and V is TRBV11-3; D remains unclear. This TCR was recovered from a woman aged 70 to 79 with acute or convalescent COVID-19. Here the CDR3 reads CASSLYLGNTEAFF. CDR3 DNA: TGTGCCAGCAGCTTATACCTCGGGAACACTGAAGCTTTCTTT.